Following are 24 T cell receptor beta chains from one sample sequenced in a study of OX40 agonist ivuxolimab in advanced cancers. Here immunoSEQ multiplex PCR was the method, and the copy in TCRdb shows in-frame clones only, minus some. This sample has roughly 60,000 clones, with roughly 82% found just once. This specimen was CD4+ or CD8+ T cells sorted from blood, taken in a trial of the OX40 agonist ivuxolimab. Receptors originate from an adult with an advanced solid tumor such as melanoma, head and neck, liver or kidney cancer.

The rearrangement joins TRBV9 to TRBJ2-2; 9 nucleotides match TRBD1. The germline V gene encodes CDR1 SGDLS and CDR2 YYNGEE. V was clipped by 3 bases and J by 7 bases; unmatched bases: 13. The CDR3 length is 17 residues. The CDR3 loop is CASSARDRDGLGGELFF. In DNA, the CDR3 is TGTGCCAGCAGCGCCCGGGACAGGGACGGGTTGGGCGGGGAGCTGTTTTTT.

V is TRBV7-3 and J is TRBJ2-1, with D tentatively TRBD1 or TRBD2 (5 bases each). V shed 3 bases and J shed 0 bases, with 18 bases lying between them. The germline gives CDR1 SGHTA, CDR2 FQGTGA. This CDR3 region has 18 residues. The CDR3 DNA is TGTGCCAGCAGCTTGAGAGGGGACCCCTTAAGCTCCTACAATGAGCAGTTCTTC. It encodes CASSLRGDPLSSYNEQFF.

The CDR3 is CATAAGGNTGELFF. The CDR3, as DNA: TGCGCCACGGCGGCGGGGGGGAACACCGGGGAGCTGTTTTTT. The chain employs TRBV5-1 and TRBJ2-2; 8 bases fit TRBD2. The CDR3 is 14 amino acids. The germline V gene encodes CDR1 SGHRS and CDR2 YFSETQ. V lost 9 bases and J lost 1; bases outside the gene matches: 5.

The chain links TRBV7-3 to TRBJ1-5; possibly TRBD1 for D (5 bases). Trimming left V 6 bases short and J 6 bases short, with 15 bases between. CDR1 and CDR2 (germline): SGHTA, FQGTGA. The length of the CDR3 is 14 residues. The CDR3 here is CASSPTGGGQPQHF. The CDR3 DNA reads TGTGCCAGCAGTCCTACGGGGGGTGGTCAGCCCCAGCATTTT.

The J gene is TRBJ1-2, the V gene TRBV5-8, with a weak D call TRBD1 (5 bases). CDR1 is SGHTS and CDR2 is YDEGEE in the germline V gene. V was pared by 2 bases and J by 0 bases, with 11 bases between. This CDR3 spans 15 amino acids. The CDR3 bases are TGTGCCAGCAGCTTCCAGGGTACCTCTAACTATGGCTACACCTTC. Translated, it gives CASSFQGTSNYGYTF. The entire variable domain, with the rest obtained from reference TRBV5-8 and TRBJ1-2, is as follows: EAGVTQSPTHLIKTRGQQATLRCSPISGHTSVYWYQQALGLGLQFLLWYDEGEERNRGNFPPRFSGRQFPNYSSELNVNALELEDSALYLCASSFQGTSNYGYTFGSGTRLTVV.

The chain links TRBV18 to TRBJ2-2; TRBD1 matches 9 bases. V trimming: 8 bases; J trimming: 4 bases; junction bases outside the gene matches: 5. The CDR3 runs to 14 residues. Germline V gene lookup returns CDR1 KGHSH and CDR2 LQKENI. The CDR3 region is CASRMTGGTGELFF. The DNA for the CDR3 is TGTGCCAGCCGCATGACAGGGGGCACCGGGGAGCTGTTTTTT. Using reference TRBV18 and TRBJ2-2 for the parts outside the CDR3, the full variable domain is NAGVMQNPRHLVRRRGQEARLRCSPMKGHSHVYWYRQLPEEGLKFMVYLQKENIIDESGMPKERFSAEFPKEGPSILRIQQVVRGDSAAYFCASRMTGGTGELFFGEGSRLTVL.

The gene calls are TRBV10-3 and TRBJ2-7; 7 bases align to TRBD2. After removal of 7 bases from V and 0 bases from J, the junction contained 9 bases not matched to a gene. Germline-derived CDR1 and CDR2 are ENHRY and SYGVKD. This CDR3 region has 15 residues. CDR3 loop: CAIMPLGGGSYEQYF. CDR3 in DNA: TGTGCCATCATGCCCCTTGGCGGGGGCTCCTACGAGCAGTACTTC.

This clone was seen more than once but under ten times. The gene calls are TRBV7-9 and TRBJ1-6; D ambiguous. CDR3 length equals 15 residues. Germline CDR1 reads SEHNR; CDR2 reads FQNEAQ (reference sequence). V lost 2 bases, J lost 5 bases, and 10 bases lay in between. The CDR3 nucleotides read TGTGCCAGCAGCTTACATAGTCAGAATAATTCACCCCTCCACTTT. It translates to CASSLHSQNNSPLHF.

V is TRBV6-6 and J is TRBJ2-3, with unresolved D. The CDR3 has 14 residues. With 10 bases removed from V and 0 bases from J, the gap between germline ends came to 14 bases. Germline CDR1 and CDR2: MNHNY and SVGAGI (reference sequence). CDR3 bases: TGTGCCACCCAAAATTACCCTAGCACAGATACGCAGTATTTT. Protein product: CATQNYPSTDTQYF.

The chain employs TRBV7-2 and TRBJ1-5; D remains ambiguous. In germline, CDR1 is SGHTA, CDR2 FQGNSA. V dropped 5 bases and J dropped 3 bases, with 8 bases sitting between them. The CDR3 spans 13 residues. In DNA, the CDR3 is TGTGCCAGCAGCAAGGTCAACAATCAGCCCCAGCATTTT. Protein: CASSKVNNQPQHF. The variable domain in full, completed from reference TRBV7-2 and TRBJ1-5, reads GAGVSQSPSNKVTEKGKDVELRCDPISGHTALYWYRQSLGQGLEFLIYFQGNSAPDKSGLPSDRFSAERTGGSVSTLTIQRTQQEDSAVYLCASSKVNNQPQHFGDGTRLSIL.

As concerns this clone: Different DNA sequences within this sample yield the same CDR3. V gene TRBV18 combines with J gene TRBJ1-1, with D unclear. Germline CDR1 KGHSH, CDR2 LQKENI. The CDR3 is 14 residues long. The V end lost 1 base, the J end lost 1 base, and 7 bases lay between the germline ends. Here the CDR3 reads CASSPRTGNTEAFF. The CDR3 DNA reads TGTGCCAGCTCACCACGGACCGGGAACACTGAAGCTTTCTTT.

This clone was recorded only once. The chain combines TRBV30 with TRBJ2-5; TRBD1 matches at 7 bases. V dropped 0 bases and J dropped 2; count of bases not matched to a gene: 9. Germline assignment: CDR1 GTSNPN and CDR2 SVGIG (reference sequence). The CDR3 loop spans 16 amino acids. The CDR3 spells CAWSVLGTVSQETQYF. CDR3 bases: TGTGCCTGGAGTGTACTGGGGACAGTGTCACAAGAGACCCAGTACTTC. Looking up the rest from reference TRBV30 and TRBJ2-5 gives the full variable domain: SQTIHQWPATLVQPVGSPLSLECTVEGTSNPNLYWYRQAAGRGLQLLFYSVGIGQISSEVPQNLSASRPQDRQFILSSKKLLLSDSGFYLCAWSVLGTVSQETQYFGPGTRLLVL.

The chain has TRBV30 and TRBJ1-5; unclear D gene. With 1 base removed from V and 6 bases from J, the gap between germline ends came to 7 bases. Germline V gene data show CDR1 as GTSNPN and CDR2 as SVGIG (reference sequence). CDR3 length equals 12 residues. CDR3 protein: CAWSGPGQPQHF. The CDR3 DNA is TGTGCCTGGAGTGGACCTGGTCAGCCCCAGCATTTT.

The chain employs TRBV6-1 and TRBJ2-1; TRBD1 matches 10 bases. Germline CDR1 is MNHNS and CDR2 is SASEGT. V was clipped by 6 bases and J by 5 bases; unmatched bases: 4. The CDR3 runs to 14 residues. CDR3 sequence reads: CASRSDRGHNEQFF. As DNA, the CDR3 is TGTGCCAGCAGATCCGACAGGGGGCACAATGAGCAGTTCTTC.

The rearrangement joins TRBV5-1 to TRBJ1-1; no clear D gene. Trimming took 2 bases from V and 1 from J, leaving 6 bases between them. The CDR3 is 13 amino acids. The germline V gene encodes CDR1 SGHRS and CDR2 YFSETQ. The CDR3 reads CASSFNGNTEAFF. The CDR3 DNA reads as TGCGCCAGCAGCTTTAACGGGAACACTGAAGCTTTCTTT.

CDR3 nucleotide sequence: TGTGCCAGCAGCTTGAGTATCAAGGAGCAGTACTTC. It yields the protein CASSLSIKEQYF. This chain uses TRBV5-6 with TRBJ2-7; no reliable D call. The germline V and J ends were trimmed by 1 base and 7 bases, with 9 bases remaining between them. The V gene's germline CDR1 is SGHDT and CDR2 YYEEEE. This CDR3 comprises 12 residues.

The chain has TRBV28 and TRBJ1-4, with D tentatively TRBD1 (5 bases). The CDR3 is 14 residues long. In germline, CDR1 is MDHEN, CDR2 SYDVKM. Trimming shortened V by 3 bases and J by 8 bases, and 13 bases separated the two germline ends. The chain's CDR3 is CASSFHTQGEKLFF. In nucleotides, the CDR3 is TGTGCCAGCAGTTTCCACACTCAGGGAGAAAAACTGTTTTTT.

This sequence joins TRBV2 and TRBJ1-4; a possible D gene is TRBD1 (5 bases). Germline CDR1 SNHLY, CDR2 FYNNEI. Trimming shortened V by 8 bases and J by 4 bases, and 11 bases separated the two germline ends. The CDR3 is 13 amino acids. The CDR3 loop reads CASVRENNEKLFF. CDR3 DNA sequence: TGTGCCAGCGTCAGGGAGAATAATGAAAAACTGTTTTTT.

The chain links TRBV18 to TRBJ2-1; possible D gene TRBD1, 6 bases. Germline V gene data show CDR1 as KGHSH and CDR2 as LQKENI. The CDR3 loop spans 16 amino acids. The V end was cut by 2 bases, the J end by 6 bases, with 17 bases between. This CDR3 is CASSPASTGPFNEQFF. The DNA of the CDR3 is TGTGCCAGCTCACCAGCTTCGACAGGTCCATTCAATGAGCAGTTCTTC.

The chain is built from TRBV11-2 and TRBJ1-5, with D unclear. Trimming cost V 1 base and J 5 bases, with 12 bases left between them. The germline gives CDR1 SGHAT, CDR2 FQNNGV. The CDR3 runs 15 residues. CDR3 DNA sequence: TGTGCCAGCAGCTTAGGAGATATCCCCTATCAGCCCCAGCATTTT. Amino acid sequence: CASSLGDIPYQPQHF.

V and J are TRBV5-3 and TRBJ1-2, with TRBD1 matching over 9 bases. TRBV5-3 is designated an ORF whose function remains uncertain. After removal of 6 bases from V and 4 bases from J, the junction contained 28 bases not matched to a gene. The CDR3 is 21 amino acids. CDR3 protein: CARKRRQGVFGPPWEPYGYTF. DNA of the CDR3: TGTGCCAGAAAGAGAAGACAGGGGGTATTTGGGCCCCCATGGGAACCCTATGGCTACACCTTC.

This clone has just one count. This chain uses TRBV5-6 with TRBJ1-3; D is unresolved. V was pared by 5 bases and J by 0 bases, with 9 bases between. The CDR3 is 14 residues long. Germline CDR1 SGHDT, CDR2 YYEEEE. CDR3 residues: CASSPRGSGNTIYF. The CDR3, as DNA: TGTGCCAGCAGTCCCCGCGGCTCTGGAAACACCATATATTTT.

The chain carries TRBV5-1 and TRBJ2-5, with 9 bases lining up with TRBD2. Trimming removed 4 bases from V and 3 bases from J; junction bases left unmatched: 7. This CDR3 has 15 amino acids. Germline CDR1 and CDR2: SGHRS and YFSETQ. The CDR3 nucleotides are TGCGCCAGCAGCCCCCCTGTAGCGGGGGAAGAGACCCAGTACTTC. This encodes CASSPPVAGEETQYF. The full variable domain, completed using reference TRBV5-1 and TRBJ2-5, is KAGVTQTPRYLIKTRGQQVTLSCSPISGHRSVSWYQQTPGQGLQFLFEYFSETQRNKGNFPGRFSGRQFSNSRSEMNVSTLELGDSALYLCASSPPVAGEETQYFGPGTRLLVL.

This clone was recorded a few times. J is TRBJ2-7 and V is TRBV30, with D possibly being TRBD1 or TRBD2 (5 bases each). CDR1 is GTSNPN, CDR2 SVGIG, per germline (reference sequence). V was clipped by 3 bases and J by 10 bases, with 16 bases between them. CDR3 length equals 12 residues. Written as DNA, the CDR3 is TGTGCCTGGAGAGAGGGGCCTGGCTTCCAGTACTTC. Its protein is CAWREGPGFQYF.